The 5 T cell receptor beta chains reported below all come from one sample, sequenced in a study of somatic mutations in cytotoxic T cells in rheumatoid arthritis. Clones were read by immunoSEQ multiplex PCR, and TCRdb kept only the in-frame ones, dropping some. This table has roughly 20,000 clones, under 85% appearing once. The material sequenced was CD8+ T cells sorted from blood. These receptor sequences come from an adult with rheumatoid arthritis.

V and J are TRBV9 and TRBJ2-3; 10 bases are shared with TRBD2. The CDR3 runs 17 residues. V trimming: 0 bases; J trimming: 0 bases; junction bases outside the gene matches: 4. In germline, CDR1 is SGDLS, CDR2 YYNGEE. The CDR3 sequence is CASSVGMTSGSTDTQYF. CDR3 DNA: TGTGCCAGCAGCGTAGGTATGACTAGCGGGAGCACAGATACGCAGTATTTT.

The rearrangement joins TRBV6-1 to TRBJ2-1; TRBD1 might be the D (6 bases). Deletions cut 7 bases from V and 0 bases from J, with 10 bases between. Germline CDR1 reads MNHNS; CDR2 reads SASEGT. The CDR3 consists of 14 residues. The CDR3 region is CASTEGDSYNEQFF. The CDR3 DNA is TGTGCCAGCACCGAGGGGGACTCCTACAATGAGCAGTTCTTC.

The rearrangement uses TRBV9 and TRBJ1-4; D not certain. V was shortened by 3 bases and J by 8 bases, with 14 bases between the two germline ends. Germline V CDR1 and CDR2: SGDLS, YYNGEE. The CDR3 has 14 residues. The CDR3 DNA is TGTGCCAGCAGCGCCCTTTCGAGTGAGGAAAAACTGTTTTTT. As protein: CASSALSSEEKLFF.

This chain uses TRBV7-8 with TRBJ2-5; D is perhaps TRBD1 or TRBD2 (5 bases each). V shed 4 bases and J shed 2 bases, with 14 bases lying between them. The CDR3 contains 15 residues. Per germline, CDR1 SGHVS and CDR2 FQNEAQ. Here the CDR3 DNA reads TGTGCCAGCAGCTACGGGGCCAGGCGGCAAGAGACCCAGTACTTC. Translating gives CASSYGARRQETQYF.

This chain uses TRBV13 with TRBJ1-2; TRBD1 might be the D (6 bases). The CDR3 runs to 14 residues. Germline CDR1 is PRHDT and CDR2 is FYEKMQ (reference sequence). The V gene lost 7 bases and the J gene lost 6 bases, with 18 bases spanning the gap. For the CDR3, the DNA is TGTGCCAGCACCGCAGCGGGGGCGGGGGATGGCTACACCTTC. This encodes CASTAAGAGDGYTF. The full variable domain, its missing parts supplied by reference TRBV13 and TRBJ1-2, is AAGVIQSPRHLIKEKRETATLKCYPIPRHDTVYWYQQGPGQDPQFLISFYEKMQSDKGSIPDRFSAQQFSDYHSELNMSSLELGDSALYFCASTAAGAGDGYTFGSGTRLTVV.